This T cell receptor beta chain stems from a study of shared clonotypes between healthy human individuals (dated by TCRdb to the early 2020s). About the investigation overall: Three men and a couple of women, aged 18 to 49 years, made up the cohort. For each donor, CD4 naive and CD4 memory were each given three plates, CD8 naive was given two plates, and CD8 memory was given one plate. Blood TCR repertoires of five healthy adults were deeply sequenced to estimate repertoire size and the extent of clonotype sharing between individuals. To increase sequencing depth and limit assay-specific biases, TCR repertoire library preparation and sequencing were carried out by different laboratories using diverse techniques. Leukapheresis yielded between about 0.94 and 9.5 billion PBMCs per donor. Results the study describes overall, beyond this receptor: Incomplete sequencing was indicated by rarefaction of sorted-subset datasets, despite the large sequencing depth. Compared with non-shared clonotypes, the clonotypes found in all four sorted-subset donors had higher generation probabilities. Across four donors, roughly 5% of naive CD4, more than 3% of naive CD8, 2.3% of memory CD4, and over 0.35% of memory CD8 clonotypes were shared. Sampling was restricted to blood, and TCR repertoires in tissues likely differ from the TCR repertoires found in blood. Estimated clonotype richness was generally larger for naive than for memory subsets. Based on pairwise subsampling, the degree of clonotype sharing among donors was expected to be affected by sequencing depth. The small number of donors limited the genetic and exposure-history diversity represented.

V is cut back by 5 bases and J by 6 bases, with 9 bases in the junction unmatched. The CDR3 sequence holds 16 residues, the cysteine and phenylalanine included. Only the CDR3 DNA stays, 48 bases, in frame from base 1. As encoded in the germline V gene, CDR1 is MDHEN while CDR2 is SYDVKM. Comment on this clone: Its antigen is still unknown. No much larger clonotype is one base removed from it; base qualities were not supplied.

TCR CDR3 regions were amplified from genomic DNA by multiplex PCR using the deep immunoSEQ assay. Extracted genomic DNA from each cell subset was distributed evenly across all wells of several immunoSEQ 96-well plates, and each plate was treated as a replicate. For sorted subsets, each replicate PCR was loaded with 200 ng genomic DNA, equivalent to about 30,000 T cell genomes. The purified libraries were quantified using a Qubit 3.0 fluorometer, sized with a Bioanalyzer 2100, and then quantified again using the KAPA Library Quantification kit. Each immunoSEQ 96-well plate was sequenced on its own single-read 150-cycle Illumina NextSeq 550 flow cell. The original pipeline was this. Because the immunoSEQ output held only junctional sequences and lacked quality scores, the filtering could not match the filtering applied to full-length reads. To assign V/J genes and CDR3, sequences were annotated using PyIR, a Python wrapper for IgBLAST v1.9, with IMGT germline references. Reads with weak V/J assignments (E-value above 1e-6), missing CDR3, stop codons, out-of-frame junctions, or ambiguous translated residues were removed. A V3J clonotype was defined by an identical inferred V gene, J gene, and CDR3 amino acid sequence. To compute the percentage overlap between repertoires, the number of shared unique clonotypes was divided by the size of the smaller repertoire. Richness of each repertoire was evaluated using RTK rarefaction, the Chao1 estimator, and Recon v2.1 estimates of unobserved clonotypes. Generation probabilities were computed with OLGA for all TCRbeta clonotypes obtained by the gDNA method from a few donors. The table was pulled from immuneACCESS by TCRdb, which kept in-frame rearrangements only. Such tables lose some clones; where checked, under half of the loss comes from unresolved V genes, and the rest has no known cause. V and J calls and clone size follow that table, whereas D and trimming were derived from the DNA. Present in this sample are 600,000 to 700,000 clones, 60% to 75% of which were seen just once. The ten largest make up about 1.8% of the sample.

Donors were healthy HIV-negative adults with no recently reported acute infections or vaccinations. Every donor was a Caucasian adult living in Nashville, Tennessee, USA. Magnetic negative selection was used to enrich CD4+ T cells, after which naive cells were positively selected on CD45RA and the negative fraction became the memory subset. Blood was collected by leukapheresis, and PBMCs were isolated by Ficoll-Histopaque density gradient centrifugation and then cryopreserved in liquid nitrogen vapor phase. Purity and quantity of every magnetically sorted T cell population were checked by analytical flow cytometry. From each sorted fraction, genomic DNA was isolated and quantified by UV absorbance on a Nanodrop 2000c.

The clonotype originates from a woman between 25 and 40 years old in good health. Sequencing was performed on memory CD4+ T cells sorted from blood. The sample's cell subset or site label, decoded: CD45RA-negative fraction. The sequence links TRBV28 to TRBJ1-5, with TRBD1 identical over 11 junction bases. The sequence in DNA is TGTGCCAGCAGTACCTCGGGACAGGGGGTTAGTCAGCCCCAGCATTTT. It encodes CASSTSGQGVSQPQHF.